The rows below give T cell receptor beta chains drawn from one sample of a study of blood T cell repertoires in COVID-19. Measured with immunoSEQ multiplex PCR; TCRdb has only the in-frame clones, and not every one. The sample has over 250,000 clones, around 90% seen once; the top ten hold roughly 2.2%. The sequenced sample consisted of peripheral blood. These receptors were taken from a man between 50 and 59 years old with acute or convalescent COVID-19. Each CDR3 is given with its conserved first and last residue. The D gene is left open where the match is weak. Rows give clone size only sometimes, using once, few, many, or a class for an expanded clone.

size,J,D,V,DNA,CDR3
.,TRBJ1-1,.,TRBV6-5,TGTGCCAGCGTAGTGGAGGCGCCCACTGAAGCTTTCTTT,CASVVEAPTEAFF
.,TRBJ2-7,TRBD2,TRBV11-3,TGTGCCAGCAGCTTGGGGTGGGAGGGCGAGCAGTACTTC,CASSLGWEGEQYF
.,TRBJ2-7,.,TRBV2,TGTGCCAGCAGTGGCGGCAGGGGAGCCTACGAGCAGTACTTC,CASSGGRGAYEQYF
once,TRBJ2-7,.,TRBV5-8,TGTGCCACCCAGGCCCGGCAGACCTACGAGCAGTACTTC,CATQARQTYEQYF
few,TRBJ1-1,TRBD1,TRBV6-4,TGTGCCAGCAGGCACTCGACAGGGAGAAACACTGAAGCTTTCTTT,CASRHSTGRNTEAFF
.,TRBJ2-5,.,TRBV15,TGTGCCACCAGCAGAGAACAGGGGGAGGGAGGGACCCAGTACTTC,CATSREQGEGGTQYF
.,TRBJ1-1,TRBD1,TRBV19,TGTGCCAGTAGTAAGGGACAGGGGGCCACTGAAGCTTTCTTT,CASSKGQGATEAFF
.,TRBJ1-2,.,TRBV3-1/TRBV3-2,TGTGCCAGCAGCCCAGGATGGTATGGCTACACCTTC,CASSPGWYGYTF
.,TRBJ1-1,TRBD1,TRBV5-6,TGTGCCAGCAGAAGAGACAGGGTTGACACTGAAGCTTTCTTT,CASRRDRVDTEAFF
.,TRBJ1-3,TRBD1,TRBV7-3,TGTGCCAGCAGCTCCGGGACAGCTTTGTCTGGAAACACCATATATTTT,CASSSGTALSGNTIYF
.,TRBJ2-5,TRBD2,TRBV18,TGTGCCAGCTCACCACCGGCGTCGGGGGGGGGAGAGACCCAGTACTTC,CASSPPASGGGETQYF
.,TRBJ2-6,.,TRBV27,TGTGCCAGCACCCACAGGGTTCCTGGGGCCAACGTCCTGACTTTC,CASTHRVPGANVLTF
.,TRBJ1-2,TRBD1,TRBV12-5,TGTGCTAGTGGTTGGTCCGGGACAGGGGGCTACACCTTC,CASGWSGTGGYTF
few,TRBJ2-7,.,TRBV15,TGTGCCACCAGCAGAGTGGTAGGACAGCCCGAGCAGTACTTC,CATSRVVGQPEQYF
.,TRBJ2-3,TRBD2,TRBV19,TGTGCCAGTAGTATGGGAGGGATAATCGGGGATACGCAGTATTTT,CASSMGGIIGDTQYF
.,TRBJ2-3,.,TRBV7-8,TGTGCCAGCAGCTTCACGGGGAGAGATACGCAGTATTTT,CASSFTGRDTQYF
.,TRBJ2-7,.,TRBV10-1,TGCGCCAGCAGTGAGTCGGTGGGCCATTCCTACGAGCAGTACTTC,CASSESVGHSYEQYF
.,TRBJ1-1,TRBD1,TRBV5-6,TGTTTGTTCACCAAGGACAGGGACACTGAAGCTTTCTTT,CLFTKDRDTEAFF